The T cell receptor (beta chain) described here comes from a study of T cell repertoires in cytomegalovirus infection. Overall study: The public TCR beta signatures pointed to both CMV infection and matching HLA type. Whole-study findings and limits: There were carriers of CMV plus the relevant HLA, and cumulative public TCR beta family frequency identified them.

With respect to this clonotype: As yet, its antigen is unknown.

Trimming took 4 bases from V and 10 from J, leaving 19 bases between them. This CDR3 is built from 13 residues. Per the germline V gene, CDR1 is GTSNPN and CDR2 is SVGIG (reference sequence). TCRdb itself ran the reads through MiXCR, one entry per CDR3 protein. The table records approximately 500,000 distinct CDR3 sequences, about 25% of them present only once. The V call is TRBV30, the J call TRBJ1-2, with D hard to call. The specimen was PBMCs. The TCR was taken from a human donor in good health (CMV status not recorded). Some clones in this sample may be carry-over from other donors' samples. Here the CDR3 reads CAWKTLGFSDYTF. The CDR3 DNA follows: TGTGCCTGGAAGACGCTGGGGTTCTCTGACTACACCTTC. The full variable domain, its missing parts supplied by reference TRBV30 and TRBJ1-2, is SQTIHQWPATLVQPVGSPLSLECTVEGTSNPNLYWYRQAAGRGLQLLFYSVGIGQISSEVPQNLSASRPQDRQFILSSKKLLLSDSGFYLCAWKTLGFSDYTFGSGTRLTVV.